This TCR beta chain is drawn from a study of T cell responses to AZD1222 COVID-19 vaccine. Points on this clone: Its antigen is unknown.

Second-dose schedules of about 4 or about 12 weeks were combined. Study-level results: Among those given AZD1222, only five to seven were seropositive at baseline. Donors were mostly white British, more females; clonal diversity possibly underestimated.

V was cut by 6 bases and J by 2 bases, with 16 bases left in between. Germline V CDR1 and CDR2: MNHEY, SVGAGI. CDR3 size: 15 residues. Data came from immunoSEQ multiplex PCR; TCRdb stores just in-frame clones and leaves some out. Here the sample spans around 150,000 clones, over 85% being singletons. The chain has TRBV6-5 and TRBJ1-1; D not certain. The input for sequencing was peripheral blood, taken 28 days after the second AZD1222 dose. The clonotype was recovered from an adult who received the AZD1222 COVID-19 vaccine. CDR3 in amino acids: CASRRRTEPNTEAFF. CDR3 sequence (DNA): TGTGCCAGCAGGCGTCGAACAGAACCAAACACTGAAGCTTTCTTT.